Listed below are T cell receptor beta chains from one sample, sequenced in a study of cytomegalovirus exposure and HLA in healthy donors. The repertoire was sequenced with immunoSEQ multiplex PCR; TCRdb's copy has only in-frame clones and lacks some. The sample contains around 400,000 clones, more than 80% of which appear only once. Sequencing used PBMCs. Receptors originate from a woman between 18 and 29 years old in good health and CMV-seronegative. The CDR3 runs from the conserved cysteine through the conserved F or W. The D gene is left open where the match is weak. Clone sizes are given selectively: once, few, many, or a class where the clone is expanded.

TRBV5-1	13	TRBJ1-2	.	.	CASRTLADYGYTF	TGCGCCAGCAGAACCCTGGCGGACTATGGCTACACCTTC
TRBV18	14	TRBJ1-5	.	.	CASSGTGGEQPQHF	TGTGCCAGCTCTGGAACGGGGGGCGAACAGCCCCAGCATTTT
TRBV5-6	15	TRBJ2-7	.	TRBD1	CASSLGPGGRYEQYF	TGTGCCAGCAGCTTGGGGCCAGGGGGCAGATACGAGCAGTACTTC
TRBV19	14	TRBJ2-7	.	.	CASSIVGGSYEQYF	TGTGCCAGTAGTATAGTAGGAGGGTCCTACGAGCAGTACTTC
TRBV28	16	TRBJ1-1	.	TRBD1	CASSLLGQGGNTEAFF	TGTGCCAGCAGTCTCCTCGGACAGGGTGGAAACACTGAAGCTTTCTTT
TRBV6-1	15	TRBJ2-7	few	.	CASREGLINSYEQYF	TGTGCCAGCAGGGAGGGTTTAATTAACTCCTACGAGCAGTACTTC
TRBV29-1	14	TRBJ2-3	.	.	CSVGRDREVDTQYF	TGCAGCGTTGGCCGTGACAGGGAGGTAGATACGCAGTATTTT
TRBV11-2	14	TRBJ1-3	.	TRBD1	CASSPLDRGNTIYF	TGTGCCAGCAGCCCCCTGGACAGGGGAAACACCATATATTTT
TRBV5-6	14	TRBJ2-6	.	.	CASTQYSGANVLTF	TGTGCCAGCACCCAGTACTCTGGGGCCAACGTCCTGACTTTC
TRBV27	13	TRBJ1-5	.	TRBD1	CASSWDSYQPQHF	TGTGCCAGCAGTTGGGACAGTTATCAGCCCCAGCATTTT
TRBV4-2	16	TRBJ2-5	.	TRBD2	CASSQEGGRDGETQYF	TGTGCCAGCAGCCAAGAGGGCGGGAGGGATGGAGAGACCCAGTACTTC
TRBV18	16	TRBJ2-7	.	TRBD1	CASSPRGQGTNYEQYF	TGTGCCAGCTCACCAAGAGGACAGGGGACGAACTACGAGCAGTACTTC
TRBV27	13	TRBJ2-1	.	.	CASSSHGKNEQFF	TGTGCCAGCAGTTCTCACGGGAAAAATGAGCAGTTCTTC
TRBV5-1	15	TRBJ2-1	.	TRBD1	CASSPGQGSYNEQFF	TGCGCCAGCAGTCCAGGACAGGGCTCCTACAATGAGCAGTTCTTC
TRBV6-1	15	TRBJ2-7	.	.	CASSQPPDSSYEQYF	TGTGCCAGCAGTCAACCGCCTGACAGCTCCTACGAGCAGTACTTC
TRBV19	14	TRBJ1-1	.	TRBD1	CASSPQGANTEAFF	TGTGCCAGTAGTCCCCAGGGGGCAAACACTGAAGCTTTCTTT
TRBV5-6	13	TRBJ2-7	.	TRBD2	CASRGGGNFEQYF	TGTGCCAGCAGGGGCGGGGGGAACTTCGAGCAGTACTTC
TRBV6-5	14	TRBJ2-3	.	.	CASTRGRAGDTQYF	TGTGCCAGCACCAGAGGTCGAGCCGGAGATACGCAGTATTTT